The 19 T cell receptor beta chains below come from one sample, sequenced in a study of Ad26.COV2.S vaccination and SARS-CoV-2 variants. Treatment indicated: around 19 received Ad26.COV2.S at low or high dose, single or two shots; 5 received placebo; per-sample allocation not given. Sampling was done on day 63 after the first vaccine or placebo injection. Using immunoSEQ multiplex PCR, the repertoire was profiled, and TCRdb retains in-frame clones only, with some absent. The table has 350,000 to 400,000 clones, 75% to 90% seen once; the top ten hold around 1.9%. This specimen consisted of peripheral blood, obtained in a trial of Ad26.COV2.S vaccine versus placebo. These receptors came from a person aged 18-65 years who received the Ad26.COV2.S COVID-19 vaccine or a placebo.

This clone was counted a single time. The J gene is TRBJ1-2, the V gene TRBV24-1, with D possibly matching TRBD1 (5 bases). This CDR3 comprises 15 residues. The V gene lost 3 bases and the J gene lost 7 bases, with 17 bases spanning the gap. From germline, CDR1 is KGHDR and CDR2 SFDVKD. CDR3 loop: CATSDKRGVLAGYTF. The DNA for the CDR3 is TGTGCCACCAGTGATAAGAGGGGCGTATTAGCTGGCTACACCTTC.

The CDR3 here is CSVVTGTSGTDTQYF. DNA of the CDR3: TGCAGCGTCGTGACCGGGACTAGCGGGACAGATACGCAGTATTTT. V is TRBV29-1 and J is TRBJ2-3; TRBD2 agrees at 12 bases. V shed 6 bases and J 3 bases; nucleotides not matched to a gene: 7. This CDR3 comprises 15 residues. Germline V CDR1 and CDR2: SQVTM, ANQGSEA.

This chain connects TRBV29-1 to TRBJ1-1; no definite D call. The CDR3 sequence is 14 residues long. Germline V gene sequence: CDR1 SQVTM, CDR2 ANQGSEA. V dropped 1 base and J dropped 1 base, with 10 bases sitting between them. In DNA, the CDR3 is TGCAGCGTTGAAGTGGCAGCTGCGAACACTGAAGCTTTCTTT. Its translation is CSVEVAAANTEAFF. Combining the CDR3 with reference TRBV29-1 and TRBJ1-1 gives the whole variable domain SAVISQKPSRDICQRGTSLTIQCQVDSQVTMMFWYRQQPGQSLTLIATANQGSEATYESGFVIDKFPISRPNLTFSTLTVSNMSPEDSSIYLCSVEVAAANTEAFFGQGTRLTVV.

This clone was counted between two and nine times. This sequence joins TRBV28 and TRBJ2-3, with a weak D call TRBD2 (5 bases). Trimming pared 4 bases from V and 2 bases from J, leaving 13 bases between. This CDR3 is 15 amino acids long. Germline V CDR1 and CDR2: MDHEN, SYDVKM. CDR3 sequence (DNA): TGTGCCAGCAGTTCCAATAGCGATTACACAGATACGCAGTATTTT. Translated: CASSSNSDYTDTQYF.

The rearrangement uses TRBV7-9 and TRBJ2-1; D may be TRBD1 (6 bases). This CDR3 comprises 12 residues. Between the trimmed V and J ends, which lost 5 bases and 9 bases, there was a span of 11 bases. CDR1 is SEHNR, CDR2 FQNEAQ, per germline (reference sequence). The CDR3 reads CASSQGQVEQFF. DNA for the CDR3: TGTGCCAGCAGCCAGGGGCAGGTTGAGCAGTTCTTC.

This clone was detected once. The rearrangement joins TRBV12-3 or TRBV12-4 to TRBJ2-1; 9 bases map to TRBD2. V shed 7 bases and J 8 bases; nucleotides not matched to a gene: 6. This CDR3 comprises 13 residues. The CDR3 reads CASIMTSGYEQFF. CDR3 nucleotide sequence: TGTGCCAGCATTATGACTAGCGGATATGAGCAGTTCTTC.

As DNA, the CDR3 is TGTGCCAGCAGCTCCCGACAGGAAACTCGAAATGGCTACACCTTC. Translating it yields CASSSRQETRNGYTF. The gene calls are TRBV11-2 and TRBJ1-2; tentatively, D is TRBD1 (6 bases). V lost 4 bases to trimming and J lost 6 bases, with 18 bases between them. Germline CDR1 SGHAT, CDR2 FQNNGV. The CDR3 sequence is 15 residues long.

The CDR3 is CASSSTGGSTEAFF. The CDR3 DNA reads as TGTGCCAGTAGTTCAACGGGGGGCAGCACTGAAGCTTTCTTT. The genes are TRBV19 and TRBJ1-1; maybe TRBD1 (6 bases). CDR1 and CDR2 from the germline V gene are LNHDA and SQIVND (reference sequence). The CDR3 covers 14 residues. V was trimmed by 5 bases and J by 4 bases, leaving 14 bases between them. The full variable domain, rest sourced from reference TRBV19 and TRBJ1-1, is DGGITQSPKYLFRKEGQNVTLSCEQNLNHDAMYWYRQDPGQGLRLIYYSQIVNDFQKGDIAEGYSVSREKKESFPLTVTSAQKNPTAFYLCASSSTGGSTEAFFGQGTRLTVV.

CDR3 residues: CASRAGLAGPTDTQYF. DNA for the CDR3: TGTGCCAGCAGGGCGGGACTAGCGGGACCCACAGATACGCAGTATTTT. J is TRBJ2-3 and V is TRBV2, with TRBD2 matching over 13 bases. The CDR3 extends over 16 amino acids. Germline V gene sequence: CDR1 SNHLY, CDR2 FYNNEI. With V trimmed by 6 bases and J by 2 bases, 5 bases remained unmatched.

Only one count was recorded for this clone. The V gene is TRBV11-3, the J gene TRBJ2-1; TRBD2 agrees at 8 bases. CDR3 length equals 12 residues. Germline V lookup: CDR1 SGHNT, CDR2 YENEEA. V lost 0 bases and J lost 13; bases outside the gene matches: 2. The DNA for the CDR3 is TGTGCCAGCAGCTTAGATCGGACTAGCCAGTTCTTC. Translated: CASSLDRTSQFF.

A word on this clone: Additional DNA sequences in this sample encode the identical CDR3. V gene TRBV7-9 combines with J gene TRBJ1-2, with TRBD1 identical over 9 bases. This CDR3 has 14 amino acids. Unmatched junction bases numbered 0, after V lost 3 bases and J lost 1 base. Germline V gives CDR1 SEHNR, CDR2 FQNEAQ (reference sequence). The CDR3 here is CASSLTGGNYGYTF. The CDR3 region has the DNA TGTGCCAGCAGCTTGACAGGGGGTAACTATGGCTACACCTTC.

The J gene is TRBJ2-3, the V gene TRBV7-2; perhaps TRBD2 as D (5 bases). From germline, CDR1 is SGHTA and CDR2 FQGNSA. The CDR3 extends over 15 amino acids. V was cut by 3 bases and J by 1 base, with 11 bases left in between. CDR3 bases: TGTGCCAGCAGCTTTGGCGGAGGCCGCACAGATACGCAGTATTTT. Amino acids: CASSFGGGRTDTQYF.

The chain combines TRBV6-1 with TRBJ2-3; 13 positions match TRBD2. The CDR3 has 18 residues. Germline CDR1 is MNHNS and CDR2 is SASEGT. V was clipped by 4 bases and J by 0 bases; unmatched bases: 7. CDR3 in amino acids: CASSAGLAGRISTDTQYF. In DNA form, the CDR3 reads TGTGCCAGCAGTGCGGGACTAGCGGGACGGATTAGCACAGATACGCAGTATTTT.

DNA for the CDR3: TGTGCCAGCAGCGATCGTAGGGGCTCCGGAAACACCATATATTTT. Its protein product is CASSDRRGSGNTIYF. The gene calls are TRBV6-5 and TRBJ1-3, with TRBD1 as a possible D gene (5 bases). V was pared by 6 bases and J by 4 bases, with 16 bases between. The CDR3 contains 15 residues. The V gene's germline CDR1 is MNHEY and CDR2 SVGAGI.

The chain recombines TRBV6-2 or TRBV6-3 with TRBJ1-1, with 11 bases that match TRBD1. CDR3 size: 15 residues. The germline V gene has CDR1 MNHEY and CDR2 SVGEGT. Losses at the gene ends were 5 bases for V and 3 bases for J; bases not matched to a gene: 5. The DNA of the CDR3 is TGTGCCAGCAGTGGACCGGGACAGGGGGACACTGAAGCTTTCTTT. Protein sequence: CASSGPGQGDTEAFF.

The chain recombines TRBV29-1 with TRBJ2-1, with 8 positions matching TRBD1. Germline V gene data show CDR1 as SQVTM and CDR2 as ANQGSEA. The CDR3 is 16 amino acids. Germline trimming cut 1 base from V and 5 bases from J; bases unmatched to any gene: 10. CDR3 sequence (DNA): TGCAGCGTTGAAGGGGAGGCCAGGGGGCCCGACAATGAGCAGTTCTTC. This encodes CSVEGEARGPDNEQFF.

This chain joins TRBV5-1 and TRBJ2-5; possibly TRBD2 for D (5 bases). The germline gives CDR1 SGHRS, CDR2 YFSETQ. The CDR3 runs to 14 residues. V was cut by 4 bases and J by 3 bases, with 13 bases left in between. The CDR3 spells CASSIRDAEETQYF. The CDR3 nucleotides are TGCGCCAGCAGCATCCGGGATGCCGAAGAGACCCAGTACTTC. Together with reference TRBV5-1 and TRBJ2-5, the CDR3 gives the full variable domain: KAGVTQTPRYLIKTRGQQVTLSCSPISGHRSVSWYQQTPGQGLQFLFEYFSETQRNKGNFPGRFSGRQFSNSRSEMNVSTLELGDSALYLCASSIRDAEETQYFGPGTRLLVL.

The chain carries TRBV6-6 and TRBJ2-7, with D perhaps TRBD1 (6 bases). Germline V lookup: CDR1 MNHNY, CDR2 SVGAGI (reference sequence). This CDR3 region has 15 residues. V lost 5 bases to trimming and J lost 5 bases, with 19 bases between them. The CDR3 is CASSTLTGRKNEQYF. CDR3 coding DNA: TGTGCCAGCAGTACCCTGACAGGAAGAAAGAACGAGCAGTACTTC.

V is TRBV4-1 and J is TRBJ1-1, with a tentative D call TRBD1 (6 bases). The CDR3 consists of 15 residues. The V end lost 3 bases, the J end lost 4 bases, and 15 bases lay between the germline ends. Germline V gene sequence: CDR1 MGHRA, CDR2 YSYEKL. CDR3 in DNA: TGCGCCAGCAGCCACGGGCGGGGGGCGGTCACTGAAGCTTTCTTT. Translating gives CASSHGRGAVTEAFF.